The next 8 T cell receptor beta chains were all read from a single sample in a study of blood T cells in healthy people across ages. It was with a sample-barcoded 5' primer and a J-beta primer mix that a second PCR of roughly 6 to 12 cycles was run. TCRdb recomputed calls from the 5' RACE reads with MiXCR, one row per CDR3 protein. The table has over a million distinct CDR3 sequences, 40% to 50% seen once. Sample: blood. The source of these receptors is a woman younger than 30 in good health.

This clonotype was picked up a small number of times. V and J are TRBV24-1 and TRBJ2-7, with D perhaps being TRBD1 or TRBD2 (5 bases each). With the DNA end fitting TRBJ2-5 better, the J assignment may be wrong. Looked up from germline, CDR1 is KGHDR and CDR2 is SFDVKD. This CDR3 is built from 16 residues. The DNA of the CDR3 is TGTGCCACCAGTGTGTCTCCGGGGACGTCCGGTTGGACCCAGTACTTC. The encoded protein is CATSVSPGTSGWTQYF.

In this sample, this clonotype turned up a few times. CDR3 region: CASSNRGLAGGTDTQYF. In DNA form, the CDR3 reads TGTGCCAGCAGCAACCGAGGACTAGCGGGAGGGACAGATACGCAGTATTTT. The V gene is TRBV7-9, the J gene TRBJ2-3; 15 nucleotides match TRBD2. The J segment lost 3 bases and the V segment lost 5 bases, leaving 6 bases of the junction unmatched. Germline lookup yields CDR1 SEHNR and CDR2 FQNEAQ (reference sequence). The CDR3 consists of 17 residues.

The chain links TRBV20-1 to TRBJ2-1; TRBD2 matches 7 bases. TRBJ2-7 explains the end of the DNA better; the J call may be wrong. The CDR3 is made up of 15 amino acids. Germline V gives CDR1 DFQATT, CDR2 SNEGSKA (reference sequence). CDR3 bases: TGCAGTGCCACTTGGGACTACCTCTCCTACAATGAGCAGTACTTC. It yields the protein CSATWDYLSYNEQYF.

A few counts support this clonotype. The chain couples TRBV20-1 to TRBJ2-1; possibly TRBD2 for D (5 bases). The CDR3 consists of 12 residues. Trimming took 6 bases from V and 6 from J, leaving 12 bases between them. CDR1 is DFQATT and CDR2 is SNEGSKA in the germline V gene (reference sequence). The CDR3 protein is CSAWTATNEQFF. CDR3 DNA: TGCAGTGCCTGGACTGCGACCAATGAGCAGTTCTTC.

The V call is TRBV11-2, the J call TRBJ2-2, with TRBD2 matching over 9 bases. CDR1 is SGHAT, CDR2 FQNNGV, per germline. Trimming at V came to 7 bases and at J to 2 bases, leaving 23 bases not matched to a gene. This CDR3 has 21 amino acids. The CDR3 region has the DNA TGTGCCAGCAACGCGGGGTCTAGCGGGAATCTCCGAACTATAAACACCGGGGAGCTGTTTTTT. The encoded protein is CASNAGSSGNLRTINTGELFF.

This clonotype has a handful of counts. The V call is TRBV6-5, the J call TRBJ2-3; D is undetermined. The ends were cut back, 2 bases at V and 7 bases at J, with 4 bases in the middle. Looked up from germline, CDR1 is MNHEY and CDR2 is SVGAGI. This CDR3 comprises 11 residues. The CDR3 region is CASSYLHTQYF. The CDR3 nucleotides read TGTGCCAGCAGTTACCTCCATACGCAGTATTTT.

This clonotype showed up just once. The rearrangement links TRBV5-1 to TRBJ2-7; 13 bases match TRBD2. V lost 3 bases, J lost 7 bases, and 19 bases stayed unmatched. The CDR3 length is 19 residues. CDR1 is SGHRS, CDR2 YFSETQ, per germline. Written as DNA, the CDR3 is TGCGCCAGCAGCTCTACGACGGGACTAGCGGGGAGCTCCTACAATGAGCAGTACTTC. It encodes CASSSTTGLAGSSYNEQYF. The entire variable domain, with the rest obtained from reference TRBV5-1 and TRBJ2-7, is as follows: KAGVTQTPRYLIKTRGQQVTLSCSPISGHRSVSWYQQTPGQGLQFLFEYFSETQRNKGNFPGRFSGRQFSNSRSEMNVSTLELGDSALYLCASSSTTGLAGSSYNEQYFGPGTRLTVT.

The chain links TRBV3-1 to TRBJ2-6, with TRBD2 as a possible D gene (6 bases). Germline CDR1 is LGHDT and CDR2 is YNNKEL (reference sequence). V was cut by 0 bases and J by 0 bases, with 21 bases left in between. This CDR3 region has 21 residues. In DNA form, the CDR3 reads TGTGCCAGCAGCCAAGAACTACCGGGACTTCCCACCATCTCTGGGGCCAACGTCCTGACTTTC. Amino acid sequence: CASSQELPGLPTISGANVLTF.